This entry features one T cell receptor beta chain sequence. Amplification used 60 Vbeta primers and 13 Jbeta primers. Clones were sequenced by immunoSEQ multiplex PCR, and TCRdb holds only the in-frame ones, with some missing. The sample lists 90,000 to 110,000 clones, roughly four fifths occurring once. The data are from a study of cytomegalovirus exposure and HLA in healthy donors. The CDR3 runs 15 residues. Germline loops: CDR1 SGHTA, CDR2 FQGNSA. V was shortened by 0 bases and J by 5 bases, with 14 bases between the two germline ends. The TCR was taken from a man in his forties in good health and CMV-seronegative. Input material: PBMCs. The rearrangement links TRBV7-2 to TRBJ2-7; maybe TRBD2 (6 bases). The CDR3 DNA is TGTGCCAGCAGCTTAGCGGGGGGTCGGTTAGACGAGCAGTACTTC. This gives the protein CASSLAGGRLDEQYF.